This TCR beta chain was captured by sequencing in a study of cytomegalovirus exposure and HLA in healthy donors. V dropped 3 bases and J dropped 1 base, with 10 bases sitting between them. Germline V CDR1 and CDR2: MDHEN, SYDVKM. This CDR3 is 16 amino acids long. This clone turned up a few times. The PCR had 60 Vbeta and 13 Jbeta primers. The method was immunoSEQ multiplex PCR; TCRdb's version includes in-frame clones alone and lacks a portion of them. The sample lists tens of thousands of clones; around 85% were seen once. The chain links TRBV28 to TRBJ2-6; D unresolved. Sequenced material: PBMCs. The clonotype was recovered from a girl aged 2 to 10 in good health and CMV-seropositive. Here the CDR3 DNA reads TGTGCCAGCAGTTTGTCTATTTCTTCTGGGGCCAACGTCCTGACTTTC. Translation: CASSLSISSGANVLTF.